This TCR beta chain was retrieved from a study of T-cell reconstitution after alpha-beta-depleted transplantation in children. The CDR3 sequence is 14 residues long. The germline CDR1 and CDR2 sequences are SGHRS and YFSETQ. V shed 7 bases and J 4 bases; nucleotides not matched to a gene: 10. Unique molecular identifiers were incorporated during preparation of the TCRbeta library. TCRdb independently ran MiXCR on the PCR reads; one entry per CDR3 protein. The sample lists around 680,000 distinct CDR3 sequences, 16% occurring once. This rearrangement joins TRBV5-1 to TRBJ2-5; 7 nucleotides align to TRBD2. Sample: PBMCs from the stem cell graft donor, taken from the stem cell graft. The receptor's source is a human donor who donated a stem cell graft to a child with acute myeloid leukemia. The CDR3 DNA reads TGCGCCAGCGGCGGGGGACGGAGACGAGAGACCCAGTACTTC. Translating gives CASGGGRRRETQYF.